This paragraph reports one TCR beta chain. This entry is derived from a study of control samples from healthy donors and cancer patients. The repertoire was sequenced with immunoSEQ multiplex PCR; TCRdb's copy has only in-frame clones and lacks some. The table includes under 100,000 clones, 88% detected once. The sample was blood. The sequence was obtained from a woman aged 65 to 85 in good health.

For the CDR3, the DNA is TGTGCCAGCAGCTTACAGGACCCTAACTATGGCTACACCTTC. Translated: CASSLQDPNYGYTF. The chain carries TRBV2 and TRBJ1-2; D perhaps matches TRBD1 (5 bases). The germline gives CDR1 SNHLY, CDR2 FYNNEI. The CDR3 runs to 14 residues. V was pared by 6 bases and J by 0 bases, with 11 bases between.